This is a list of T cell receptor beta chains from one sample in a study of beta chain features in type 1 diabetes. Profiling relied on immunoSEQ multiplex PCR, and the TCRdb table lists in-frame clones only, not all of them. This table holds fewer than 350,000 clones, about 20% found once. The sequencing input was naive CD4+ T cells from blood. These receptors came from a woman aged 18 to 35 in good health. The CDR3 runs from the conserved cysteine through the conserved F or W. The order of the fields is J gene, V gene, CDR3 protein.

J gene: TRBJ2-5; V gene: TRBV11-2; CDR3 protein: CASSRVAGGLGETQYF
J gene: TRBJ1-1; V gene: TRBV2; CDR3 protein: CASSGGLGTEAFF
J gene: TRBJ2-1; V gene: TRBV29-1; CDR3 protein: CSVGPVAGGRNEQFF
J gene: TRBJ2-1; V gene: TRBV20-1; CDR3 protein: CSAGGAFF
J gene: TRBJ2-1; V gene: TRBV6-5; CDR3 protein: CASSYGTTNEQFF
J gene: TRBJ2-5; V gene: TRBV7-2; CDR3 protein: CASSLGSEQTQYF
J gene: TRBJ1-1; V gene: TRBV28; CDR3 protein: CASSLSTGSRVPFF
J gene: TRBJ2-5; V gene: TRBV30; CDR3 protein: CAWSLFGGLVETQYF
J gene: TRBJ2-1; V gene: TRBV9; CDR3 protein: CASSVEGLAYHNEQFF
J gene: TRBJ2-7; V gene: TRBV12-5; CDR3 protein: CASGFPFLDSGTYEQYF
J gene: TRBJ2-1; V gene: TRBV5-6; CDR3 protein: CASSLPISPLKQFF
J gene: TRBJ2-3; V gene: TRBV30; CDR3 protein: CACTKGGDTQYF
J gene: TRBJ2-1; V gene: TRBV9; CDR3 protein: CASSVEGGRGQFF
J gene: TRBJ2-1; V gene: TRBV28; CDR3 protein: CASSSPPRVGQFF
J gene: TRBJ1-1; V gene: TRBV18; CDR3 protein: CASSRRTENTEAFF
J gene: TRBJ2-7; V gene: TRBV18; CDR3 protein: CASSPPRTRHPHEQYF
J gene: TRBJ2-1; V gene: TRBV2; CDR3 protein: CASSSTGNEQFF
J gene: TRBJ1-5; V gene: TRBV2; CDR3 protein: CASSDDRGLLPQHF
J gene: TRBJ2-5; V gene: TRBV18; CDR3 protein: CASSLGLVQETQYF
J gene: TRBJ2-7; V gene: TRBV29-1; CDR3 protein: CSVDRGQSGEQYF
J gene: TRBJ2-2; V gene: TRBV18; CDR3 protein: CASSPGSNTGELFF
J gene: TRBJ2-3; V gene: TRBV9; CDR3 protein: CASSVLAGNTDTQYF
J gene: TRBJ2-3; V gene: TRBV6-6; CDR3 protein: CASTTRDTQYF
J gene: TRBJ2-5; V gene: TRBV7-2; CDR3 protein: CASSLAGGGETQYF
J gene: TRBJ2-1; V gene: TRBV6-6; CDR3 protein: CASSPPADLYNEQFF
J gene: TRBJ1-2; V gene: TRBV18; CDR3 protein: CASSPTGTEHYGYTF
J gene: TRBJ1-1; V gene: TRBV13; CDR3 protein: CASSLNSGAFF
J gene: TRBJ2-5; V gene: TRBV4-1; CDR3 protein: CASSQDGGIQETQYF
J gene: TRBJ2-7; V gene: TRBV15; CDR3 protein: CATSRDVSSGGYEQYF
J gene: TRBJ2-7; V gene: TRBV5-4; CDR3 protein: CASSFGTSRGEQYF
J gene: TRBJ2-5; V gene: TRBV11-2; CDR3 protein: CASSLAEAQETQYF
J gene: TRBJ1-1; V gene: TRBV30; CDR3 protein: CAWSRGGILSEAFF
J gene: TRBJ2-1; V gene: TRBV29-1; CDR3 protein: CSVTSSFDEQFF
J gene: TRBJ1-1; V gene: TRBV5-4; CDR3 protein: CASSLGQGWGTEAFF
J gene: TRBJ1-2; V gene: TRBV6-4; CDR3 protein: CASSDRIGQGFYTF
J gene: TRBJ2-1; V gene: TRBV12-5; CDR3 protein: CASGLKVAGYYNEQFF
J gene: TRBJ2-7; V gene: TRBV18; CDR3 protein: CASSPENKPYEQYF
J gene: TRBJ1-1; V gene: TRBV5-1; CDR3 protein: CASSYGTHSTNTEAFF
J gene: TRBJ2-3; V gene: TRBV6-1; CDR3 protein: CASSGSGGFSADTQYF
J gene: TRBJ1-3; V gene: TRBV18; CDR3 protein: CASSPGQGGNTIYF
J gene: TRBJ1-1; V gene: TRBV14; CDR3 protein: CASSQETGRMNTEAFF
J gene: TRBJ1-5; V gene: TRBV30; CDR3 protein: CAWSQSMGQPQHF
J gene: TRBJ2-7; V gene: TRBV6-1; CDR3 protein: CASSEMSAGSYEQYF
J gene: TRBJ1-1; V gene: TRBV7-9; CDR3 protein: CASSSFGGNTEAFF
J gene: TRBJ1-5; V gene: TRBV7-9; CDR3 protein: CASSAGTGAQPQHF
J gene: TRBJ2-3; V gene: TRBV7-2; CDR3 protein: CASSLARYSTDTQYF
J gene: TRBJ1-1; V gene: TRBV18; CDR3 protein: CASSPGLQWTEAFF
J gene: TRBJ2-5; V gene: TRBV2; CDR3 protein: CASSRDSQETQYF